One and the same sample provided the 31 T cell receptor beta chains below, sequenced in a study of post-analysis software for immune sequencing data. Study-wide points: Roughly five TRBV segments occurring more often in patients than controls included TRBV5-6, TRBV5-1 and TRBV20-1.

These receptors are not linked to any known antigen. TCR beta cDNA libraries had unique molecular identifiers. One entry per CDR3 protein results from TCRdb running MiXCR on the PCR reads. The table has hundreds of thousands of distinct CDR3 sequences, 25% to 30% seen once. Sequencing was performed on blood. The receptors originated from a girl aged 5-17 years with multiple sclerosis.

The chain uses TRBV4-3 and TRBJ2-7, with D possibly TRBD2 on 6 matching bases. Between the trimmed V and J ends, which lost 1 base and 2 bases, there was a span of 6 bases. Germline V gene sequence: CDR1 LGHNA, CDR2 YSLEER. The CDR3 has 13 residues. For the CDR3, the DNA is TGCGCCAGCAGCCAAGGACTAGCCTACGAGCAGTACTTC. It specifies CASSQGLAYEQYF.

The chain joins TRBV28 to TRBJ1-1, with D hard to call. Trimming removed 7 bases from V and 5 bases from J, with 20 bases in between. The CDR3 has 15 residues. CDR1 and CDR2 (germline): MDHEN, SYDVKM. The CDR3 DNA follows: TGTGCCAGCAAACCCCTCCGGGAGGCGGGGACTGAAGCTTTCTTT. As protein: CASKPLREAGTEAFF.

V and J are TRBV10-1 and TRBJ1-4; D remains unclear. The CDR3 loop spans 13 amino acids. The V gene lost 0 bases and the J gene lost 13 bases, with 12 bases spanning the gap. Germline CDR1 is WNHNN and CDR2 is SYGVQD (reference sequence). The CDR3 DNA reads TGCGCCAGCAGTGAGTCCGGCGGGATGGGACTGTTTTTT. Its translation: CASSESGGMGLFF.

The chain uses TRBV7-2 and TRBJ2-2; TRBD2 matches at 12 bases. This CDR3 has 17 residues. Looked up from germline, CDR1 is SGHTA and CDR2 is FQGNSA. V shed 1 base, J shed 5 bases, and the junction held 5 bases outside the gene matches. CDR3 coding DNA: TGTGCCAGCAGCTTAGATACTAGCGGGGGGATTACCGGGGAGCTGTTTTTT. Protein: CASSLDTSGGITGELFF.

This sequence joins TRBV20-1 and TRBJ1-5; D gene unclear. This CDR3 has 15 residues. V was shortened by 3 bases and J by 2 bases, with 14 bases between the two germline ends. Looked up from germline, CDR1 is DFQATT and CDR2 is SNEGSKA (reference sequence). The CDR3 bases are TGCAGTGCTAGGCTTTTGGGAAGGGGCAATCAGCCCCAGCATTTT. Translating gives CSARLLGRGNQPQHF.

In the case of this clonotype: An end of the junction does not agree with germline; a read error may underlie this. The chain uses TRBV7-2 and TRBJ1-4; perhaps TRBD1 as D (5 bases). The CDR3 length is 13 residues. CDR1 and CDR2 (germline): SGHTA, FQGNSA. CDR3: CASSLGLREKRFF. The CDR3 region has the DNA TGTGCCAGCAGCTTAGGGCTCAGGGAAAAACGGTTTTTT.

As for this clonotype: A junction end diverges from the germline sequence, so it may reflect a read error. The chain recombines TRBV4-2 with TRBJ2-3, with 8 bases matching TRBD2. The CDR3 consists of 19 residues. CDR1 and CDR2 from the germline V gene are LGHNA and YNFKEQ. The CDR3 sequence: CTSSPGGSGGPVGGDTQYF. The CDR3, as DNA: TGTACCAGCAGCCCTGGGGGGAGCGGGGGACCCGTCGGGGGAGATACGCAGTATTTT.

The sample holds a few counts of this clonotype. The V call is TRBV5-6, the J call TRBJ2-5; either TRBD1 or TRBD2 may supply D (5 bases each). The V and J ends lost 4 bases and 2 bases respectively, with 15 bases between them. The CDR3 consists of 15 residues. Per the germline V gene, CDR1 is SGHDT and CDR2 is YYEEEE. The CDR3 spells CASSPQWGRQETQYF. CDR3 DNA sequence: TGTGCCAGCAGCCCCCAATGGGGGAGACAAGAGACCCAGTACTTC.

This clonotype has a count of ten or more. This rearrangement joins TRBV6-1 to TRBJ2-1; possibly TRBD2 for D (6 bases). V was trimmed by 6 bases and J by 5 bases, leaving 26 bases between them. The germline gives CDR1 MNHNS, CDR2 SASEGT. The CDR3 totals 18 residues. The DNA of the CDR3 is TGTGCCAGCAGCAATAACGTCGGCGCGGGGAGTTCTCACAATGAGCAGTTCTTC. Residues: CASSNNVGAGSSHNEQFF.

This clonotype appeared a few times. The chain couples TRBV5-5 to TRBJ2-6; D uncertain. CDR1 and CDR2 from the germline V gene are SGHKS and YYEKEE (reference sequence). V shed 1 base and J shed 0 bases, with 8 bases lying between them. This CDR3 has 16 amino acids. CDR3 in amino acids: CASSLRLASGANVLTF. DNA for the CDR3: TGTGCCAGCAGCTTGCGGTTAGCCTCTGGGGCCAACGTCCTGACTTTC.

This clonotype was counted a few times. The CDR3 spells CASSYPLVGTQYF. The CDR3 DNA is TGTGCCAGCAGTTACCCCCTCGTGGGGACCCAGTACTTC. The chain recombines TRBV6-6 with TRBJ2-5; D is undetermined. V lost 2 bases to trimming and J lost 7 bases, with 11 bases between them. CDR1 is MNHNY and CDR2 is SVGAGI in the germline V gene (reference sequence). There are 13 residues in the CDR3.

The J gene is TRBJ2-2, the V gene TRBV6-5, with 7 nucleotides matching TRBD1. Trimming cost V 7 bases and J 2 bases; bases outside gene matches: 10. This CDR3 has 16 residues. Per the germline V gene, CDR1 is MNHEY and CDR2 is SVGAGI. CDR3 nucleotides: TGTGCCAGCAACGCTTTGGACAGGCTAAACACCGGGGAGCTGTTTTTT. Translation: CASNALDRLNTGELFF.

The rearrangement joins TRBV9 to TRBJ1-2; D may be TRBD1 (5 bases). This CDR3 has 13 amino acids. The ends were cut back, 0 bases at V and 8 bases at J, with 11 bases in the middle. In germline, CDR1 is SGDLS, CDR2 YYNGEE. CDR3 sequence: CASSVALRGGYTF. CDR3 sequence (DNA): TGTGCCAGCAGCGTAGCTTTGAGGGGAGGCTACACCTTC.

This clonotype was seen at least ten times. The chain couples TRBV12-5 to TRBJ2-1; D is unresolved. CDR1 is LGHNT, CDR2 FRNRAP, per germline. The CDR3 contains 11 residues. Trimming cost V 5 bases and J 9 bases, with 8 bases left between them. CDR3 region: CASGALGEQFF. The CDR3 DNA sequence: TGTGCTAGTGGTGCCTTGGGTGAGCAGTTCTTC.

This chain uses TRBV4-2 with TRBJ1-1, with D perhaps matching TRBD1 (5 bases). Per germline, CDR1 LGHNA and CDR2 YNFKEQ. The CDR3 has 17 residues. The V gene lost 4 bases and the J gene lost 4 bases, with 22 bases spanning the gap. The CDR3 DNA follows: TGTGCCAGCAGCCCCGCGCTCGGGGGTCTAGCGGGCACTGAAGCTTTCTTT. Protein: CASSPALGGLAGTEAFF.

The chain recombines TRBV6-2 or TRBV6-3 with TRBJ1-2; D is unresolved. Per germline, CDR1 MNHEY and CDR2 SVGEGT. V gave up 5 bases and J gave up 2 bases, with 18 bases separating them. This CDR3 spans 16 amino acids. The chain's CDR3 is CASSPPSDGLNYGYTF. DNA of the CDR3: TGTGCCAGCAGTCCCCCCTCGGACGGATTAAACTATGGCTACACCTTC.

The chain carries TRBV25-1 and TRBJ2-7; D is unclear. Trimming stripped 6 bases from V and 6 bases from J, with 21 bases between. CDR3 length: 15 residues. Germline CDR1 MGHDK, CDR2 SYGVNS. Here the CDR3 reads CASRAARSLISEQYF. CDR3 bases: TGTGCCAGCAGGGCGGCGCGGTCCCTTATTTCCGAGCAGTACTTC.

The rearrangement joins TRBV20-1 to TRBJ2-7; 7 nucleotides agree with TRBD1. This CDR3 spans 13 amino acids. The V segment lost 2 bases and the J segment 4 bases; nucleotides outside the gene matches: 5. Per the germline V gene, CDR1 is DFQATT and CDR2 is SNEGSKA (reference sequence). The CDR3 bases are TGCAGTGCTAGAAACAGGGGACAATACGAGCAGTACTTC. The encoded protein is CSARNRGQYEQYF.

V is TRBV7-2 and J is TRBJ2-7; 9 bases are shared with TRBD1. The germline V gene has CDR1 SGHTA and CDR2 FQGNSA. CDR3 size: 14 residues. Losses at the gene ends were 4 bases for V and 4 bases for J; bases not matched to a gene: 5. This CDR3 reads CASSSDRGVYEQYF. The DNA for the CDR3 is TGTGCCAGCAGCTCCGACAGGGGGGTGTACGAGCAGTACTTC.

The chain employs TRBV11-2 and TRBJ2-1; D is unresolved. Germline CDR1 SGHAT, CDR2 FQNNGV. Trimming stripped 1 base from V and 6 bases from J, with 10 bases between. This CDR3 has 14 amino acids. In nucleotides, the CDR3 is TGTGCCAGCAGCTTAGGAGGTAACCTCAATGAGCAGTTCTTC. It encodes CASSLGGNLNEQFF.

The CDR3 bases are TGTGCCAGCAGCCCGAGATGGACCGGCGTATCAGATACGCAGTATTTT. Protein: CASSPRWTGVSDTQYF. The chain is built from TRBV7-2 and TRBJ2-3; D is ambiguous. Germline assignment: CDR1 SGHTA and CDR2 FQGNSA. V was shortened by 5 bases and J by 4 bases, with 19 bases between the two germline ends. The CDR3 is made up of 16 amino acids.

The chain combines TRBV4-1 with TRBJ1-6, with D unclear. CDR1 is MGHRA, CDR2 YSYEKL, per germline. V was shortened by 2 bases and J by 0 bases, with 14 bases between the two germline ends. This CDR3 region has 18 residues. The CDR3 region is CASSQYSTMTSYNSPLHF. The CDR3 DNA sequence: TGCGCCAGCAGCCAATATTCGACGATGACCTCCTATAATTCACCCCTCCACTTT.

There are a few counts of this clonotype. The chain employs TRBV20-1 and TRBJ1-6; D is perhaps TRBD1 (5 bases). Germline CDR1 DFQATT, CDR2 SNEGSKA (reference sequence). V lost 3 bases to trimming and J lost 10 bases, with 13 bases between them. The CDR3 is 13 residues long. The CDR3 sequence is CSASGQGRSPLHF. CDR3 coding DNA: TGCAGTGCTAGCGGCCAGGGACGCTCACCCCTCCACTTT.

This rearrangement joins TRBV7-9 to TRBJ2-6, with D possibly TRBD1 on 6 matching bases. Germline V gene sequence: CDR1 SEHNR, CDR2 FQNEAQ (reference sequence). The CDR3 extends over 15 amino acids. Between the trimmed V and J ends, which lost 6 bases and 4 bases, there was a span of 13 bases. The chain's CDR3 is CASSRQVAGANVLTF. DNA of the CDR3: TGTGCCAGCAGTCGACAGGTAGCCGGGGCCAACGTCCTGACTTTC.

The chain links TRBV16 to TRBJ1-2; TRBD1 might be the D (6 bases). V lost 3 bases to trimming and J lost 2 bases, with 16 bases between them. The germline V gene encodes CDR1 KGHSY and CDR2 FQNENV. The CDR3 contains 16 residues. The CDR3: CASSHEGGRANYGYTF. CDR3 coding DNA: TGTGCCAGCAGCCACGAGGGGGGTCGGGCCAACTATGGCTACACCTTC. The full variable domain, with the rest looked up from reference TRBV16 and TRBJ1-2, is GEEVAQTPKHLVRGEGQKAKLYCAPIKGHSYVFWYQQVLKNEFKFLISFQNENVFDETGMPKERFSAKCLPNSPCSLEIQATKLEDSAVYFCASSHEGGRANYGYTFGSGTRLTVV.

The chain is built from TRBV29-1 and TRBJ2-1, with D possibly being TRBD2 (6 bases). With 6 bases removed from V and 0 bases from J, the gap between germline ends came to 12 bases. CDR1 is SQVTM and CDR2 is ANQGSEA in the germline V gene. CDR3 length equals 14 residues. The CDR3 reads CSVERDSSYNEQFF. The CDR3 DNA reads as TGCAGCGTGGAAAGGGACTCCTCCTACAATGAGCAGTTCTTC.

The chain combines TRBV10-1 with TRBJ2-7; D could derive from TRBD1 or TRBD2 (6 bases each). Trimming took off 0 bases at V and 6 bases at J, with 12 bases between the two ends. Germline V gene data show CDR1 as WNHNN and CDR2 as SYGVQD (reference sequence). This CDR3 spans 14 amino acids. CDR3 region: CASSESRGQVEQYF. CDR3 nucleotide sequence: TGCGCCAGCAGTGAGTCTCGGGGGCAGGTCGAGCAGTACTTC.

This sequence joins TRBV5-1 and TRBJ2-7; D not resolved. V lost 6 bases to trimming and J lost 7 bases, with 20 bases between them. The germline V gene has CDR1 SGHRS and CDR2 YFSETQ. The CDR3 length is 14 residues. The CDR3 here is CASNSEGTYTEQYF. The CDR3 nucleotides read TGCGCCAGCAACTCGGAAGGAACCTACACGGAGCAGTACTTC. Complete variable domain (other parts from reference TRBV5-1 and TRBJ2-7): KAGVTQTPRYLIKTRGQQVTLSCSPISGHRSVSWYQQTPGQGLQFLFEYFSETQRNKGNFPGRFSGRQFSNSRSEMNVSTLELGDSALYLCASNSEGTYTEQYFGPGTRLTVT.

CDR3: CASSLRRFGTQYF. As DNA, the CDR3 is TGTGCCAGCAGTTTGAGACGTTTCGGGACCCAGTACTTC. The rearrangement links TRBV28 to TRBJ2-5; D not certain. CDR3 length: 13 residues. The germline CDR1 and CDR2 sequences are MDHEN and SYDVKM. The germline V and J ends were trimmed by 3 bases and 7 bases, with 12 bases remaining between them.

This clonotype was seen a few times. The chain is built from TRBV20-1 and TRBJ2-1; D perhaps matches TRBD2 (6 bases). The CDR3 has 15 residues. V shed 3 bases and J shed 2 bases, with 14 bases lying between them. Germline values: CDR1 DFQATT, CDR2 SNEGSKA (reference sequence). The CDR3 here is CSARDMAGTYNEQFF. CDR3 DNA sequence: TGCAGTGCTAGGGACATGGCGGGGACCTACAATGAGCAGTTCTTC.

This clonotype has just a few counts. The chain couples TRBV6-5 to TRBJ2-4, with 9 bases matching TRBD1. The V gene's germline CDR1 is MNHEY and CDR2 SVGAGI. V gave up 0 bases and J gave up 1 base; unmatched junction bases: 4. The CDR3 is made up of 17 amino acids. CDR3 sequence (DNA): TGTGCCAGCAGTTACTCACGGACAGGGGTGGCCAAAAACATTCAGTACTTC. The encoded protein is CASSYSRTGVAKNIQYF.